This TCR beta chain is from a study of Graves' ophthalmopathy and Graves' hyperthyroidism. General observations from the study: Using 13 signatures, a model distinguished ophthalmopathy from stable hyperthyroidism, reaching around 90% sensitivity and 70% to 83% specificity. The model forecast ophthalmopathy progression, reaching roughly 70% sensitivity and roughly 72% specificity.

To note about this clonotype: The antigen is unknown.

RNA transcripts served as template for amplifying TCR beta CDR3 sequences. The authors performed first-round RT-PCR with HTBI primers and then a second-round multiplex PCR. In TCRdb, the multiplex PCR reads were re-called with MiXCR into one record per CDR3 protein. The data contain some 750,000 distinct CDR3 sequences, 40% of them seen just once; the ten biggest clones take up approximately 43%. Fresh peripheral blood, about 9.3 ml, was the PBMC source. J lost 0 bases, V lost 3 bases, and 9 bases had no gene match. CDR3 length: 17 residues. Germline loops: CDR1 ENHRY, CDR2 SYGVKD. The chain recombines TRBV10-3 with TRBJ2-5, with 8 bases aligning to TRBD1. Sequencing was performed on peripheral blood. The TCR originated in an adult man with Graves' ophthalmopathy. The CDR3 spells CAISDFGGQEYQETQYF. CDR3 DNA sequence: TGTGCCATCAGTGATTTCGGGGGACAGGAGTACCAAGAGACCCAGTACTTC.